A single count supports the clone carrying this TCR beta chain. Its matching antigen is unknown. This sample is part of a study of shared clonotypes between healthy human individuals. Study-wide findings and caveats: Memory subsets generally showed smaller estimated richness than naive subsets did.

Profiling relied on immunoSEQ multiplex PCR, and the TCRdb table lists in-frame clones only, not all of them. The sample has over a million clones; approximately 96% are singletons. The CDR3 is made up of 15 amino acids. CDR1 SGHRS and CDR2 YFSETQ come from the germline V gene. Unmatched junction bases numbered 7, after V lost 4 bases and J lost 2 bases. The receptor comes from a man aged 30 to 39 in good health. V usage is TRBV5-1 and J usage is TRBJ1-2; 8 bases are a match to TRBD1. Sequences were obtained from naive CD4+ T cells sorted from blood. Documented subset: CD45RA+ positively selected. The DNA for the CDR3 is TGCGCCAGCAGCGCCCCAGGGGGCGCCAACTATGGCTACACCTTC. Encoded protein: CASSAPGGANYGYTF. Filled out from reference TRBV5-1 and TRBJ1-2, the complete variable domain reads KAGVTQTPRYLIKTRGQQVTLSCSPISGHRSVSWYQQTPGQGLQFLFEYFSETQRNKGNFPGRFSGRQFSNSRSEMNVSTLELGDSALYLCASSAPGGANYGYTFGSGTRLTVV.